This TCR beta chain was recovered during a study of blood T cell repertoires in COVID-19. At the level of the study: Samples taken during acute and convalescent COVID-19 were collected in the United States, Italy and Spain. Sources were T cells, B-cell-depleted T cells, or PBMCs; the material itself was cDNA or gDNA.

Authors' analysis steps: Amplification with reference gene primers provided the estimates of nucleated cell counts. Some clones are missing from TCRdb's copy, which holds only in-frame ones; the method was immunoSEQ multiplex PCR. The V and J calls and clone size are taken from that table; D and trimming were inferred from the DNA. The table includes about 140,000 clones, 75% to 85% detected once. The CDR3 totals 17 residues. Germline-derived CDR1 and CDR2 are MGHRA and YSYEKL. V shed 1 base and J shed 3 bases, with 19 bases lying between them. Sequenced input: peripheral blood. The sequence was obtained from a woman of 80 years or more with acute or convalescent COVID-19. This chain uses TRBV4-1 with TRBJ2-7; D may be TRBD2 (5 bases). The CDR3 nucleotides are TGCGCCAGCAGCCAAGCTTTCCTCAAGCGGCTTAACTACGAGCAGTACTTC. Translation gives CASSQAFLKRLNYEQYF.